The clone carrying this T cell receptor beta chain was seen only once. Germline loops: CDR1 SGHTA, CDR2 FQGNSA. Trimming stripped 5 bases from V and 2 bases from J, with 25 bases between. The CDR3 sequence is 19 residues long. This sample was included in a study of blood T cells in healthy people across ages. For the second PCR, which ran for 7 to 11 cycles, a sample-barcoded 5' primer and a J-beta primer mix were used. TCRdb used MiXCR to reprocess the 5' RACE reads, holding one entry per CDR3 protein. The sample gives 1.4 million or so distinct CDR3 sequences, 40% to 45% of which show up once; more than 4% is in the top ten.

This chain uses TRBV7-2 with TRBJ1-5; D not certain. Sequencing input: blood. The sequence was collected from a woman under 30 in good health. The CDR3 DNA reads TGTGCCAGCAGCCCCCCCGGAGCTCGGGCGAAGGGCGGCAATCAGCCCCAGCATTTT. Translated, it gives CASSPPGARAKGGNQPQHF.